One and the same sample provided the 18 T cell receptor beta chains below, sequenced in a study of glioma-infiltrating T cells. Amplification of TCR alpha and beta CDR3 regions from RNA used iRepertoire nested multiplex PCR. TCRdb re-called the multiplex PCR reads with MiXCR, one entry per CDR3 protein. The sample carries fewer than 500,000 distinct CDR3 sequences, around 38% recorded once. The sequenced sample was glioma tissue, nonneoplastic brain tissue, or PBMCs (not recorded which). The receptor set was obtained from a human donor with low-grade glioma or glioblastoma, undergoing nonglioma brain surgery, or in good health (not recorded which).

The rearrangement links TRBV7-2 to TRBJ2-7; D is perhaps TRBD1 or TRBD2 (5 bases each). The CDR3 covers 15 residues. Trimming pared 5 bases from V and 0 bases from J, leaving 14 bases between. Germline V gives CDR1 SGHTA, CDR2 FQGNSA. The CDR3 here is CASSLARGVSYEQYF. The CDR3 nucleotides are TGTGCCAGCAGCCTCGCTAGAGGGGTCTCCTACGAGCAGTACTTC.

CDR3 residues: CASTFGPNYGYTF. As DNA, the CDR3 is TGTGCCAGCACCTTTGGGCCCAACTATGGCTACACCTTC. This rearrangement joins TRBV7-9 to TRBJ1-2; D remains unclear. Germline V CDR1 and CDR2: SEHNR, FQNEAQ (reference sequence). V lost 7 bases to trimming and J lost 2 bases, with 11 bases between them. The CDR3 sequence is 13 residues long.

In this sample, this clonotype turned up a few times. CDR3 in amino acids: CASSEGLNEQYF. The CDR3, as DNA: TGTGCCAGCAGTGAGGGGCTCAACGAGCAGTACTTC. This chain links TRBV25-1 with TRBJ2-7, with D possibly matching TRBD1 (5 bases). V lost 3 bases, J lost 5 bases, and 8 bases lay in between. The V gene's germline CDR1 is MGHDK and CDR2 SYGVNS. CDR3 size: 12 residues.

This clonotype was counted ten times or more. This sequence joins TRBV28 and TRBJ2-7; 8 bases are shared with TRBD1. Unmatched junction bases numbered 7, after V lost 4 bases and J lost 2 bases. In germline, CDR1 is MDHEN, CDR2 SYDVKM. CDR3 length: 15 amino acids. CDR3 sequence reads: CASSSLGTGAYEQYF. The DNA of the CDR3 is TGTGCCAGCAGTTCTCTCGGGACAGGTGCCTACGAGCAGTACTTC.

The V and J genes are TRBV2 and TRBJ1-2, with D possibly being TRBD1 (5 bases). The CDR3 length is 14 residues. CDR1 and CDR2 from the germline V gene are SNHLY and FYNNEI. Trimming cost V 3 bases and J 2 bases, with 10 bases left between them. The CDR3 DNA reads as TGTGCCAGCAGTGATAGGGGACCGAACTATGGCTACACCTTC. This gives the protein CASSDRGPNYGYTF. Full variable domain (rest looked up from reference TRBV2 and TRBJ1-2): EPEVTQTPSHQVTQMGQEVILRCVPISNHLYFYWYRQILGQKVEFLVSFYNNEISEKSEIFDDQFSVERPDGSNFTLKIRSTKLEDSAMYFCASSDRGPNYGYTFGSGTRLTVV.

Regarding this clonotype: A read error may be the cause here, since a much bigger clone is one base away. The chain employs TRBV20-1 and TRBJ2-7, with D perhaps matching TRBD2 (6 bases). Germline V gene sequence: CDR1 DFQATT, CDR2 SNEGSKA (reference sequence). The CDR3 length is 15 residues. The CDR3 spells CSARDEDRGTYKQYF. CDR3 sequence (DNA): TGCAGTGCTAGAGATGAGGACCGGGGGACCTACAAGCAGTACTTC.

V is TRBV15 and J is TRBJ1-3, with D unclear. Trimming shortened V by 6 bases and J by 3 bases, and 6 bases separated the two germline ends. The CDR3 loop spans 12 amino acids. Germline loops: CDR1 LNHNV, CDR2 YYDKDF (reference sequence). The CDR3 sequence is CATSIDGNTIYF. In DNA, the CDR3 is TGTGCCACCAGTATCGATGGAAACACCATATATTTT.

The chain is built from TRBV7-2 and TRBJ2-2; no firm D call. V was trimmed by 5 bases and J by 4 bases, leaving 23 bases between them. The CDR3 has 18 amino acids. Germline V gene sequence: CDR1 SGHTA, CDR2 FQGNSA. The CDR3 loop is CASSPLPGPRLSTGELFF. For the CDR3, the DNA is TGTGCCAGCAGCCCCCTCCCTGGACCCCGTCTCAGCACCGGGGAGCTGTTTTTT.

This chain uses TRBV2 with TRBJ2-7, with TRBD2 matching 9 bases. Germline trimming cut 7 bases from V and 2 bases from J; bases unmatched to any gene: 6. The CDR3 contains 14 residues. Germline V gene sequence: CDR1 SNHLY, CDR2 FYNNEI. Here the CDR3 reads CASNRLAATYEQYF. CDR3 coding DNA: TGTGCCAGCAATCGACTAGCGGCCACCTACGAGCAGTACTTC.

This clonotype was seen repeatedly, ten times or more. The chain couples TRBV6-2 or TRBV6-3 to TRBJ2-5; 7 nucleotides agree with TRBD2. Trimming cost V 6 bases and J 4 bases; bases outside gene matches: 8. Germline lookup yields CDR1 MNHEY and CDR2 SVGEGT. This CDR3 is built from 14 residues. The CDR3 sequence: CASRSGGSGETQYF. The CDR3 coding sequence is TGTGCCAGCAGGTCCGGGGGGAGCGGAGAGACCCAGTACTTC.

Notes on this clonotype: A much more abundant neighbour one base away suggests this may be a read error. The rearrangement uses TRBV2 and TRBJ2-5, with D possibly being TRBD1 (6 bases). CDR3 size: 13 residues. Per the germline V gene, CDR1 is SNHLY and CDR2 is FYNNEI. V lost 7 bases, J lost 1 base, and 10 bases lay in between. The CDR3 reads CASNPQGQETQYF. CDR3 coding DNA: TGTGCCAGCAACCCACAGGGCCAAGAGACCCAGTACTTC.

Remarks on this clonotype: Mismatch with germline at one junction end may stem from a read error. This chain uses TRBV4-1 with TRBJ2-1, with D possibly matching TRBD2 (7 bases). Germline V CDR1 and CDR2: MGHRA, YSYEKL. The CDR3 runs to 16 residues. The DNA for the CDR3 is TGCGCCAGCAGCCAAGGTCTACGGGGGGCCAACAATGAGCGGTTCTTC. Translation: CASSQGLRGANNERFF.

The CDR3 here is CASSQDPDSGNTIYF. In DNA form, the CDR3 reads TGCGCCAGCAGCCAAGACCCCGATTCTGGAAACACCATATATTTT. V and J are TRBV4-1 and TRBJ1-3; the D is unclear. The V end lost 0 bases, the J end lost 1 base, and 7 bases lay between the germline ends. The CDR3 runs to 15 residues. Looked up from germline, CDR1 is MGHRA and CDR2 is YSYEKL.

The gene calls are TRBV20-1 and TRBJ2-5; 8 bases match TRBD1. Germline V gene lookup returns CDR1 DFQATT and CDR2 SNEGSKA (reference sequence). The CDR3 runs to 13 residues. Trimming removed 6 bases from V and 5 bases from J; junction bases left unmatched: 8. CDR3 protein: CSAPTGGWETQYF. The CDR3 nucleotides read TGCAGTGCCCCAACAGGGGGTTGGGAGACCCAGTACTTC.

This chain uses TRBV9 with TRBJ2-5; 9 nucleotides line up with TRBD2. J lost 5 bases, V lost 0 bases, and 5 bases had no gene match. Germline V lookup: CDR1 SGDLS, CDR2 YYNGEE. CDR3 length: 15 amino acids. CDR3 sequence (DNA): TGTGCCAGCAGCGTAGACAAGCGGGAGGTCGAGACCCAGTACTTC. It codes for CASSVDKREVETQYF.

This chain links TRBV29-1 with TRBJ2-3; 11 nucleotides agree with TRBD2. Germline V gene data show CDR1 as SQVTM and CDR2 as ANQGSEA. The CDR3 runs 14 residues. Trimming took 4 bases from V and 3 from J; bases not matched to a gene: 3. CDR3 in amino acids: CSVVTSGNTDTQYF. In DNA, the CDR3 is TGCAGCGTTGTGACTAGCGGGAATACAGATACGCAGTATTTT.

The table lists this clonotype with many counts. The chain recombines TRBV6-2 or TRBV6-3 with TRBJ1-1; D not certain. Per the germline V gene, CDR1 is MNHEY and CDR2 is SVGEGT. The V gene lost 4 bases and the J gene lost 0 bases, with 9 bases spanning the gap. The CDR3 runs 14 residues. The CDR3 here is CASSFYSLNTEAFF. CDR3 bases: TGTGCCAGCAGTTTCTACAGCCTGAACACTGAAGCTTTCTTT.

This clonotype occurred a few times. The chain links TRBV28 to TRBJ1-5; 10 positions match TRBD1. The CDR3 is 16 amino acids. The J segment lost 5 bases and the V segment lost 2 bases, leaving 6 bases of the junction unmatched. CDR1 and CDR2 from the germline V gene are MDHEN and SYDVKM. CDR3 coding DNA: TGTGCCAGCAGTTTAACCGGACAGGGGGGCGATCAGCCCCAGCATTTT. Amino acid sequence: CASSLTGQGGDQPQHF.